This TCR beta chain is from a study of T cell repertoires in cytomegalovirus infection. Study overall: It was recently identified HLA-C-restricted and well-studied HLA-B-restricted CMV epitopes that the study used. Indicated by public TCR beta signatures were CMV infection and matching HLA type.

Using its own MiXCR run on the reads, TCRdb lists one record per CDR3 protein. The sample records 640,000 or so distinct CDR3 sequences, approximately 33% being singletons. The J segment lost 4 bases and the V segment lost 4 bases, leaving 8 bases of the junction unmatched. This CDR3 is 16 amino acids long. Germline CDR1 and CDR2: SGHTA and FQGNSA. Details on this clonotype: The antigen remains unidentified.

The clonotype originates from a human donor in good health (CMV status not recorded). Some clones in this sample may be carry-over from other donors' samples. The sequenced sample was cultured PBMCs, obtained from culture after CMV antigen stimulation. The rearrangement links TRBV7-2 to TRBJ2-3; 10 positions match TRBD1. CDR3 in amino acids: CASSSSIGQGADTQYF. The CDR3 DNA is TGTGCCAGCAGCTCCTCGATTGGACAGGGGGCAGATACGCAGTATTTT.